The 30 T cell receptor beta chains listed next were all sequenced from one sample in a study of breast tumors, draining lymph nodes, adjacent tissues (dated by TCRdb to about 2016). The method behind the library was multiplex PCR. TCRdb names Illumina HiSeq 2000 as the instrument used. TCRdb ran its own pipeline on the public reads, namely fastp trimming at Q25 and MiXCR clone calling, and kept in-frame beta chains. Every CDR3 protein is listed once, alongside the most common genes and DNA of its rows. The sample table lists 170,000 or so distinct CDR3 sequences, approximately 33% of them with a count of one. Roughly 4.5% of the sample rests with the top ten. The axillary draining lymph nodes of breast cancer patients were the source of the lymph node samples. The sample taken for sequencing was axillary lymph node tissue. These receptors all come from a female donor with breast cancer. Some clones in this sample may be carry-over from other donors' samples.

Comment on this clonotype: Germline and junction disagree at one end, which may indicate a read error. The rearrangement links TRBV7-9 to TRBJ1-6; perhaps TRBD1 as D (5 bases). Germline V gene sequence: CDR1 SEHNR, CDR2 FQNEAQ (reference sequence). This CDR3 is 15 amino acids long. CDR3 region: CASSLGPGNNSPFHF. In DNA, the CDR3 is TGCGCCAGCAGCTTGGGTCCAGGGAATAATTCGCCCTTCCACTTT.

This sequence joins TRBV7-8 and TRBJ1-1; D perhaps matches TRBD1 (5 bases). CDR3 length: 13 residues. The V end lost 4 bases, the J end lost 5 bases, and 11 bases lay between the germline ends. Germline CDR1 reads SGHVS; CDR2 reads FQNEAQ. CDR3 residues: CASSWKWGTEAFF. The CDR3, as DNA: TGTGCCAGCAGCTGGAAGTGGGGGACTGAAGCTTTCTTT. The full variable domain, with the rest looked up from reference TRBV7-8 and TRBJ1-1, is GAGVSQSPRYKVAKRGQDVALRCDPISGHVSLFWYQQALGQGPEFLTYFQNEAQLDKSGLPSDRFFAERPEGSVSTLKIQRTQQEDSAVYLCASSWKWGTEAFFGQGTRLTVV.

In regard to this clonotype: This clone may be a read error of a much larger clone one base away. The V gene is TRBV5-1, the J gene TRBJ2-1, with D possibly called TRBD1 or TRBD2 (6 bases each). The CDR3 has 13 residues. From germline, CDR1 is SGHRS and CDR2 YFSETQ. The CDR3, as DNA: TGCGCCAGCAGCTTACAGGGAGGCGATGACCAGTTCTTC. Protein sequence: CASSLQGGDDQFF.

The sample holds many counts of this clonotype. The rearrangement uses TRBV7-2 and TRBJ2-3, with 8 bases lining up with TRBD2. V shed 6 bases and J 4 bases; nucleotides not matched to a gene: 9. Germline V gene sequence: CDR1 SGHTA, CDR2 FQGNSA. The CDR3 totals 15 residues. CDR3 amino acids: CASSLEREWADTQYF. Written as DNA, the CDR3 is TGTGCCAGCAGTCTGGAGCGGGAGTGGGCAGATACGCAGTATTTT.

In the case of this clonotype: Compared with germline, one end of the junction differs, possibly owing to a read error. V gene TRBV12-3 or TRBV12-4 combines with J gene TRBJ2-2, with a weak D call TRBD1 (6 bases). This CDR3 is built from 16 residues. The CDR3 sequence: CASTSGPGRDTGDLFF. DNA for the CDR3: TGTGCCAGCACTTCGGGGCCAGGACGGGACACCGGGGACCTGTTTTTT.

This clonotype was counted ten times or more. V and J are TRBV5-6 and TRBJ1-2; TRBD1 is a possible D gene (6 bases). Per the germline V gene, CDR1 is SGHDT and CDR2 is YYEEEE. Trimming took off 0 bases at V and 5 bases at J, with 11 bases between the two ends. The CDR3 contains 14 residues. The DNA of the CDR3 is TGTGCCAGCAGCTTGGCCGACAGGATGTATGGCTACACCTTC. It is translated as CASSLADRMYGYTF.

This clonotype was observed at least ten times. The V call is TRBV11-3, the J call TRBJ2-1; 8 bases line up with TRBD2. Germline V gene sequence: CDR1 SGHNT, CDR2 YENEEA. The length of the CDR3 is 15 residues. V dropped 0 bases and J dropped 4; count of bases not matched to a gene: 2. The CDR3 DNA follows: TGTGCCAGCAGCTTAGAACCGGGGGGGTACAATGAGCAGTTCTTC. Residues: CASSLEPGGYNEQFF.

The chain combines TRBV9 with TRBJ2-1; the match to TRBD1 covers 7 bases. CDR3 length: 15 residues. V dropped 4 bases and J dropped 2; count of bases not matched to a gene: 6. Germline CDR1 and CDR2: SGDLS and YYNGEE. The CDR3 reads CASSPNRGPYNEQFF. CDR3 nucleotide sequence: TGTGCCAGCAGCCCCAACAGGGGACCCTACAATGAGCAGTTCTTC.

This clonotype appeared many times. This CDR3 is CASSFQGREETQYF. The CDR3 bases are TGTGCCAGCAGCTTCCAGGGGAGGGAGGAGACCCAGTACTTC. The gene calls are TRBV7-2 and TRBJ2-5; D may be TRBD2 (7 bases). Germline CDR1 reads SGHTA; CDR2 reads FQGNSA. The CDR3 is 14 residues long. V shed 3 bases and J shed 5 bases, with 13 bases lying between them.

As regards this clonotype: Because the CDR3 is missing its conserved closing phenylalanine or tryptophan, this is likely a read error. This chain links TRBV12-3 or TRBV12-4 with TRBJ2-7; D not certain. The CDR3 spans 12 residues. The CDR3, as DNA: TGTGCCAGCAGTTTATCCTCCTGCGAGCAGTACCTC. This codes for CASSLSSCEQYL.

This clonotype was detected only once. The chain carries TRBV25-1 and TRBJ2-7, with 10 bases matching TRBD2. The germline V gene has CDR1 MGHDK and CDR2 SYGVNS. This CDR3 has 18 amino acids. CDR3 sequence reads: CASSGRTEGLAFNYEQCV. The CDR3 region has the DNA TGTGCCAGCAGTGGGAGGACAGAGGGACTAGCGTTTAACTACGAGCAGTGCGTC.

This CDR3 is CASSLDTVAGRYRSSYNEQFF. CDR3 nucleotide sequence: TGTGCCAGCAGCTTAGACACAGTGGCGGGTAGGTATAGGAGCTCCTACAATGAGCAGTTCTTC. This sequence joins TRBV11-2 and TRBJ2-1, with D maybe TRBD2 (5 bases). Trimming cost V 0 bases and J 0 bases, with 24 bases left between them. The CDR3 consists of 21 residues. Germline CDR1 reads SGHAT; CDR2 reads FQNNGV.

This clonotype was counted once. CDR3 amino acids: CATSDSPGQHF. The CDR3 DNA is TGTGCCACCAGTGATTCGCCGGGACAGCATTTT. V gene TRBV24-1 combines with J gene TRBJ1-5; no reliable D call. Trimming pared 2 bases from V and 13 bases from J, leaving 8 bases between. This CDR3 has 11 residues. From germline, CDR1 is KGHDR and CDR2 SFDVKD.

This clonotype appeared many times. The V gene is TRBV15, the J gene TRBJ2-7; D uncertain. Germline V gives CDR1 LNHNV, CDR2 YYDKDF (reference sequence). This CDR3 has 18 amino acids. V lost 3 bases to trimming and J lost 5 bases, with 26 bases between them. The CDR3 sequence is CATSSSLPWPGGANEQYF. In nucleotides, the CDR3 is TGTGCCACCAGCAGTTCATTGCCCTGGCCGGGTGGAGCAAACGAGCAGTACTTC.

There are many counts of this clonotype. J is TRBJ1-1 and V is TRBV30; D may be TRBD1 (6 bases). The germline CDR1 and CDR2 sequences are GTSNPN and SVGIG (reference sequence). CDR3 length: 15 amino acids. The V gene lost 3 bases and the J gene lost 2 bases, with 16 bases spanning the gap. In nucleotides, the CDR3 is TGTGCCTGGAGAGGGGGGGCTAATGAAAACACTGAAGCTTTCTTT. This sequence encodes CAWRGGANENTEAFF.

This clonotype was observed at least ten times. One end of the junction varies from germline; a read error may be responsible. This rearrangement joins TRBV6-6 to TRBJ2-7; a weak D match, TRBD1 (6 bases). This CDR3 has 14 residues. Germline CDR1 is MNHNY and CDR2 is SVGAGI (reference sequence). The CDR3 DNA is TGTGCCAGCAGTCACTCCTGGGACATCTACGAGCAGTACTTC. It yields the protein CASSHSWDIYEQYF.

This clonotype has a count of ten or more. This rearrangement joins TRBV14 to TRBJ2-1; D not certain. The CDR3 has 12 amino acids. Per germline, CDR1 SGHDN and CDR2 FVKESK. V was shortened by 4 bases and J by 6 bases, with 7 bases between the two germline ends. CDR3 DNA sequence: TGTGCCAGCAGCCCCCGGACCAATGAGCAGTTCTTC. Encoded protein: CASSPRTNEQFF.

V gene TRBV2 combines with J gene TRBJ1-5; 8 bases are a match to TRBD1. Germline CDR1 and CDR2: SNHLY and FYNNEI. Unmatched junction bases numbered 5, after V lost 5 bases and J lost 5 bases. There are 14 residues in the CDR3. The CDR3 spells CASSQQGGHQPQHF. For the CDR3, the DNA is TGTGCCAGCAGTCAACAGGGGGGGCATCAGCCCCAGCATTTT.

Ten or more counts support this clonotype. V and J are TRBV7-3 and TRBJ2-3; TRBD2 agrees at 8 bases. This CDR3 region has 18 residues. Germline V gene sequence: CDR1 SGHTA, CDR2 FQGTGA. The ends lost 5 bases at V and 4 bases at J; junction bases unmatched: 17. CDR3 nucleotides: TGTGCCAGCAGCCCCCGGGGAATCGGGGGGGCCGGGGCAGATACGCAGTATTTT. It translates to CASSPRGIGGAGADTQYF.

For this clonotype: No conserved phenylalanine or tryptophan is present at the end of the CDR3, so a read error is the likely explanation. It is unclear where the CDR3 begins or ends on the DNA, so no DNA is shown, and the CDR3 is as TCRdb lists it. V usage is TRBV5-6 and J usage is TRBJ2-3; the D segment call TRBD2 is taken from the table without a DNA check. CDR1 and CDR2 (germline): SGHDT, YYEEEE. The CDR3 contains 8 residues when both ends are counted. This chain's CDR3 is CASSQLVA.

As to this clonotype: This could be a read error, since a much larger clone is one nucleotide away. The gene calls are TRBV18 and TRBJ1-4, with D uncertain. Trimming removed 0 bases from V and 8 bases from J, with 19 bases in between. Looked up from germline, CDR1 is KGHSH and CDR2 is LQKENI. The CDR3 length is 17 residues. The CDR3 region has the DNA TGTGCCAGCTCACCACCGGTGGCAGATGGATCGCGGGAAAAACTGTTTTTT. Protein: CASSPPVADGSREKLFF.

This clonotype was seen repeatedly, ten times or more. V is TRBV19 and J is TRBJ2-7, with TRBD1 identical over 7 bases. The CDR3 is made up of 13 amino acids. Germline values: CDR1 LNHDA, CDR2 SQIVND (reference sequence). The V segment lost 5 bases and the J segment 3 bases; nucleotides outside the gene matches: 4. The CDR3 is CASSPWDSYEQYF. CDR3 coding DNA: TGTGCCAGTAGTCCCTGGGACAGCTACGAGCAGTACTTC.

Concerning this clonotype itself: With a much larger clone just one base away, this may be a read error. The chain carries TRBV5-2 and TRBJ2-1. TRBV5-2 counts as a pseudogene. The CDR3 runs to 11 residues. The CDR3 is CASNQSVEQFF. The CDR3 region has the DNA TGTGCCAGCAACCAGTCGGTTGAGCAGTTCTTC.

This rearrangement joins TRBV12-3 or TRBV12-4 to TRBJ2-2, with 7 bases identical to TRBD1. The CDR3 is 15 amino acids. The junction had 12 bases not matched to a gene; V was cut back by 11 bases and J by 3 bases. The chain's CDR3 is CAGTTGSLDTGELFF. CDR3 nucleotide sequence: TGTGCCGGCACGACAGGGTCGTTAGACACCGGGGAGCTGTTTTTT.

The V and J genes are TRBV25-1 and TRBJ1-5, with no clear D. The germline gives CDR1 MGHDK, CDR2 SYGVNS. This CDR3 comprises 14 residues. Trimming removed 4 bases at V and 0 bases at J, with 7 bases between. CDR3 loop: CASSALCSNQPQHF. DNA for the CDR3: TGTGCCAGCAGTGCACTGTGTAGCAATCAGCCCCAGCATTTT.

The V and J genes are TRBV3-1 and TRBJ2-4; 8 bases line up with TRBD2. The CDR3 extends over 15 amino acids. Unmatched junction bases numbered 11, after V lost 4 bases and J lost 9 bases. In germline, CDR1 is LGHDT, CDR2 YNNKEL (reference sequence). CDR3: CASSRTDSGNSIQYF. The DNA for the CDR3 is TGTGCCAGCAGCCGGACCGATAGCGGGAATAGCATTCAGTACTTC.

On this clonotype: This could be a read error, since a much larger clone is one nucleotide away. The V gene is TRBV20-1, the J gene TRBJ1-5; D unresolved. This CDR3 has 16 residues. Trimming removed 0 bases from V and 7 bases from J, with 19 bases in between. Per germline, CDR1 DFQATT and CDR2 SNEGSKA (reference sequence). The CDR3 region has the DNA TGCAGTGCTAGAGATCCAAGGGAGGAGACAAGGCAGCCCCAGCATTTT. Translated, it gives CSARDPREETRQPQHF.

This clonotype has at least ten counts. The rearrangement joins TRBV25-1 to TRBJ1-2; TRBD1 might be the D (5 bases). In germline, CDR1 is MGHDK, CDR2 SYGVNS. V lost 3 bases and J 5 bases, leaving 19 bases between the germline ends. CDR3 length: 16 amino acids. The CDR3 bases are TGTGCCAGCAGTGACGCACCAGGGCATGGGGAATATGGCTACACCTTC. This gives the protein CASSDAPGHGEYGYTF.

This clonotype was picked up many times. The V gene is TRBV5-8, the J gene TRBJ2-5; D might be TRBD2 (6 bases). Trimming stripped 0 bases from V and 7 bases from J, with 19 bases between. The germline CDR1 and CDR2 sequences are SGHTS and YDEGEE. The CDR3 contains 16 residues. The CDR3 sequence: CASSLALGGIGRTQYF. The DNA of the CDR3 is TGTGCCAGCAGCTTGGCCCTCGGAGGGATTGGGCGGACCCAGTACTTC.

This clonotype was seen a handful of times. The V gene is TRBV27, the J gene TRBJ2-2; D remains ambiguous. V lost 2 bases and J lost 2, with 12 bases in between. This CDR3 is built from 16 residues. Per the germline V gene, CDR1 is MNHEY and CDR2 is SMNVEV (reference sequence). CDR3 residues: CASSLQVRPNTGELFF. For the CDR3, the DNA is TGTGCCAGCAGTTTACAGGTTCGACCTAACACCGGGGAGCTGTTTTTT.